Given below is one T cell receptor beta chain in context. Its target is unknown. This specimen comes from a study of blood T cells in healthy people across ages. The study, taken as a whole, reports: There were more naive CD4+ cells and higher diversity in long-lived donors than in aged donors.

Alongside a J-beta primer mix, a sample-barcoded 5' primer served in a second PCR lasting about 7 to 12 cycles. TCRdb called the 5' RACE reads again in MiXCR, with one record for every CDR3 protein. The table lists approximately 350,000 distinct CDR3 sequences, about 49% of them singletons. CDR3 length: 13 residues. The V gene lost 2 bases and the J gene lost 4 bases, with 12 bases spanning the gap. Looked up from germline, CDR1 is GTSNPN and CDR2 is SVGIG (reference sequence). Sequencing was carried out using blood. The TCR was taken from a man in his 60s in good health. The chain couples TRBV30 to TRBJ2-7, with D tentatively TRBD2 (5 bases). The CDR3: CAWSPLGGYEQYF. The CDR3 DNA reads TGTGCCTGGAGTCCATTAGGCGGGTACGAGCAGTACTTC.